One sample yielded the 9 T cell receptor beta chains listed below, sequenced in a study of Graves' ophthalmopathy and Graves' hyperthyroidism. Amplification of TCR beta CDR3 regions used RNA transcripts. After a first-round RT-PCR with HTBI primers, a second-round multiplex PCR was run. TCRdb re-called the multiplex PCR reads through MiXCR, storing one row per CDR3 protein. Of roughly 400,000 distinct CDR3 sequences in the sample, roughly 18% were seen once. Sequencing was carried out using peripheral blood. The receptors derive from a woman aged 18 to 35 with Graves' ophthalmopathy.

This clonotype was counted at least ten times. This chain uses TRBV19 with TRBJ2-5; TRBD2 might be the D (6 bases). The germline CDR1 and CDR2 sequences are LNHDA and SQIVND (reference sequence). CDR3 length: 18 residues. V was cut by 4 bases and J by 7 bases, with 28 bases left in between. CDR3 sequence reads: CASSKGTARQRVGPTQYF. The CDR3 region has the DNA TGTGCCAGTAGTAAAGGGACCGCAAGGCAGCGGGTCGGTCCGACCCAGTACTTC. The full variable domain, its missing parts supplied by reference TRBV19 and TRBJ2-5, is DGGITQSPKYLFRKEGQNVTLSCEQNLNHDAMYWYRQDPGQGLRLIYYSQIVNDFQKGDIAEGYSVSREKKESFPLTVTSAQKNPTAFYLCASSKGTARQRVGPTQYFGPGTRLLVL.

The chain recombines TRBV6-2 or TRBV6-3 with TRBJ1-5; no clear D gene. V was shortened by 5 bases and J by 2 bases, with 16 bases between the two germline ends. Germline V lookup: CDR1 MNHEY, CDR2 SVGEGT. The CDR3 length is 16 residues. CDR3 coding DNA: TGTGCCAGCAGTGTGTCAGGCAAGAGAGGCAATCAGCCCCAGCATTTT. Its translation: CASSVSGKRGNQPQHF.

This clonotype showed up many times. This sequence joins TRBV7-9 and TRBJ1-2; 7 bases are shared with TRBD1. With V trimmed by 4 bases and J by 4 bases, 9 bases remained unmatched. Germline values: CDR1 SEHNR, CDR2 FQNEAQ (reference sequence). The CDR3 sequence is 15 residues long. CDR3 amino acids: CASSSSRQGRYGYTF. For the CDR3, the DNA is TGTGCCAGCAGCTCTTCACGACAGGGACGCTATGGCTACACCTTC.

Ten or more counts support this clonotype. The chain uses TRBV12-3 or TRBV12-4 and TRBJ2-5; D not resolved. The CDR3 covers 13 residues. V lost 6 bases, J lost 2 bases, and 10 bases lay in between. The CDR3 loop is CASSRHLQETQYF. The CDR3 nucleotides are TGTGCCAGCAGCAGACATCTACAAGAGACCCAGTACTTC.

This clonotype was counted ten times or more. The chain carries TRBV7-2 and TRBJ2-7; 11 bases agree with TRBD2. The V segment lost 5 bases and the J segment 0 bases; nucleotides outside the gene matches: 3. Germline V CDR1 and CDR2: SGHTA, FQGNSA. The CDR3 contains 15 residues. The CDR3 is CASSISGRVSYEQYF. The CDR3 nucleotides read TGTGCCAGCAGCATTAGCGGGAGGGTCTCCTACGAGCAGTACTTC.

This clonotype has ten or more counts. The genes are TRBV12-3 or TRBV12-4 and TRBJ1-1; 8 bases line up with TRBD1. This CDR3 is built from 13 residues. Unmatched junction bases numbered 6, after V lost 10 bases and J lost 2 bases. The CDR3 DNA reads as TGTGCCACCGGGACAGGATCCAACACTGAAGCTTTCTTT. Amino acid sequence: CATGTGSNTEAFF.

This clonotype was picked up many times. This chain uses TRBV2 with TRBJ2-7; 10 bases are shared with TRBD2. This CDR3 contains 14 residues. J lost 2 bases, V lost 7 bases, and 5 bases had no gene match. Per germline, CDR1 SNHLY and CDR2 FYNNEI. CDR3 DNA: TGTGCCAGCACTAAAGCGGGGGGGCCCTACGAGCAGTACTTC. Amino acid sequence: CASTKAGGPYEQYF.

This clonotype was recorded many times. The chain uses TRBV15 and TRBJ2-5; 13 bases line up with TRBD2. CDR1 and CDR2 from the germline V gene are LNHNV and YYDKDF (reference sequence). With 5 bases clipped from V and 1 base from J, the junction kept 4 bases outside the gene matches. The CDR3 is 16 residues long. CDR3 amino acids: CATSLRLAGGQETQYF. The CDR3 DNA sequence: TGTGCCACCAGCCTCAGACTAGCGGGGGGCCAAGAGACCCAGTACTTC.

This clonotype is judged medium-sized. The rearrangement uses TRBV6-2 or TRBV6-3 and TRBJ2-7; D unclear. V was pared by 2 bases and J by 2 bases, with 7 bases between. This CDR3 comprises 13 residues. Germline assignment: CDR1 MNHEY and CDR2 SVGEGT. The CDR3 nucleotides read TGTGCCAGCAGTTACAGCAGGACCTACGAGCAGTACTTC. Translation: CASSYSRTYEQYF.